This T cell receptor (beta chain) was documented in a study of spatial heterogeneity in lung cancer. Study-wide context: The average count in raw reads for each unique TCR and UMI combination exceeded 8.5 appearances. Study outcomes and limitations: Ubiquitous, expanded tumor-derived TCRs were more frequently observed in blood at resection than at follow-up.

Individual TCR cDNA molecules each bore their own unique molecular identifier. TCRdb recomputed calls from the 5' RACE reads with MiXCR, one row per CDR3 protein. The sample carries a few thousand distinct CDR3 sequences, over 10% recorded once. This clonotype rates as medium-sized. Its antigen is unidentified. The time point denotes: sample taken at primary tumor resection. Without sorting, whole RNA was sequenced from tumor, nontumor lung or frozen PBMC. Germline V CDR1 and CDR2: MNHNY, SVGAGI (reference sequence). This CDR3 contains 14 residues. V lost 2 bases, J lost 4 bases, and 9 bases lay in between.

The chain couples TRBV6-6 to TRBJ2-1, with D perhaps matching TRBD1 or TRBD2 (5 bases each). The sequence was obtained from a male donor with early-stage non-small cell lung cancer. Sequences were derived from PBMCs, sampled at surgery. The CDR3 coding sequence is TGTGCCAGCAGTTACGGGGGTTTGTACAATGAGCAGTTCTTC. Its protein is CASSYGGLYNEQFF.